This paragraph covers one T cell receptor (beta chain) sequence. Antigen specificity is unknown. Within the sample, other DNA sequences also encode this same CDR3. Trimming shortened V by 6 bases and J by 5 bases, and 7 bases separated the two germline ends. This CDR3 has 11 residues. The germline gives CDR1 LNHDA, CDR2 SQIVND (reference sequence). These data belong to a study of shared clonotypes between healthy human individuals. Study-wide findings and caveats: Several donors shared approximately 5% of their naive CD4 clonotypes.

It was across several immunoSEQ plates that each subset's genomic DNA was evenly split. Methods used by the authors: Filtering was not the same, since immunoSEQ gave junction-only sequences without quality scores. Sequenced by immunoSEQ multiplex PCR; TCRdb stores in-frame clones only, minus some. V, J and clone size reflect that table, while D and trimming were determined from the DNA. The data show roughly 2,500,000 clones, over 85% seen once. The chain uses TRBV19 and TRBJ1-2; TRBD1 might be the D (5 bases). The sample was naive CD4+ T cells from PBMCs. Specified subset: CD45RA+ positively selected. The receptor comes from a man younger than 30 in good health. Some clones in this sample may be carry-over from other donors' samples. CDR3 sequence reads: CASRSGYGYTF. The CDR3, as DNA: TGTGCCAGTAGGTCAGGGTATGGCTACACCTTC.